These 14 T cell receptor beta chains were all obtained from the same sample, sequenced in a study of cytotoxic CD8 clonotypes in ibrutinib-treated CLL. The repertoire was sequenced with immunoSEQ multiplex PCR; TCRdb's copy has only in-frame clones and lacks some. The table includes over 150,000 clones, over 60% detected once. The input for sequencing was PBMCs, taken after 24 months of ibrutinib treatment. The receptors were sampled from a human donor with chronic lymphocytic leukemia.

The chain has TRBV12-5 and TRBJ2-7, with TRBD2 matching 11 bases. V trimming: 7 bases; J trimming: 2 bases; junction bases outside the gene matches: 25. Germline values: CDR1 LGHNT, CDR2 FRNRAP. This CDR3 is built from 21 residues. Here the CDR3 DNA reads TGTGCTAGTGCTCAAATTCAAGGGAAGATCGGGACTAGCGGCCTCACCTACGAGCAGTACTTC. This encodes CASAQIQGKIGTSGLTYEQYF.

This sequence joins TRBV6-5 and TRBJ1-1; D unclear. CDR1 is MNHEY and CDR2 is SVGAGI in the germline V gene. Trimming removed 8 bases at V and 1 base at J, with 17 bases between. This CDR3 region has 15 residues. The CDR3 DNA follows: TGTGCCAGCGTGGGTATGTTGAGGCGGAACACTGAAGCTTTCTTT. Translation: CASVGMLRRNTEAFF.

Remarks on this clone: At one end, the junction sequence differs from germline, possibly due to a read error. The genes are TRBV6-5 and TRBJ2-1, with D possibly matching TRBD2 (6 bases). Germline CDR1 and CDR2: MNHEY and SVGAGI. The CDR3 sequence is 11 residues long. CDR3 nucleotides: TGTGCCATCAGTGGGGGGAATGAGCAGTTCTTC. It codes for CAISGGNEQFF.

In its sample, this clone was seen a few times. This sequence joins TRBV2 and TRBJ1-5; D gene uncertain. Trimming stripped 5 bases from V and 3 bases from J, with 11 bases between. The CDR3 consists of 14 residues. CDR1 and CDR2 from the germline V gene are SNHLY and FYNNEI. The CDR3 region has the DNA TGTGCCAGCAGTCGGACGGAGGCCAATCAGCCCCAGCATTTT. Protein sequence: CASSRTEANQPQHF.

This sequence joins TRBV4-3 and TRBJ2-2, with 8 bases fitting TRBD2. The CDR3 runs to 17 residues. The germline CDR1 and CDR2 sequences are LGHNA and YSLEER. After removal of 0 bases from V and 5 bases from J, the junction contained 8 bases not matched to a gene. In DNA form, the CDR3 reads TGCGCCAGCAGCCAAGATGGGGGGACTAGATATACCGGGGAGCTGTTTTTT. This sequence encodes CASSQDGGTRYTGELFF.

The chain is built from TRBV14 and TRBJ2-1; no reliable D call. Germline V gene sequence: CDR1 SGHDN, CDR2 FVKESK. With 1 base removed from V and 2 bases from J, the gap between germline ends came to 3 bases. CDR3 length: 13 amino acids. The CDR3 region is CASSQGTYNEQFF. The CDR3 coding sequence is TGTGCCAGCAGCCAAGGGACCTACAATGAGCAGTTCTTC.

This sequence joins TRBV5-6 and TRBJ2-7, with D possibly being TRBD2 (6 bases). CDR3 length: 16 residues. Trimming shortened V by 0 bases and J by 2 bases, and 15 bases separated the two germline ends. Germline V CDR1 and CDR2: SGHDT, YYEEEE. The CDR3 nucleotides read TGTGCCAGCAGCTTGGGTTCTAGCGCATCTCCCTACGAGCAGTACTTC. It codes for CASSLGSSASPYEQYF.

The J gene is TRBJ2-3, the V gene TRBV6-6, with D possibly matching TRBD2 (5 bases). V lost 5 bases and J lost 1, with 10 bases in between. This CDR3 contains 14 residues. Germline CDR1 and CDR2: MNHNY and SVGAGI (reference sequence). CDR3 sequence reads: CASSTRDGTDTQYF. DNA for the CDR3: TGTGCCAGCAGTACACGGGATGGCACAGATACGCAGTATTTT.

This clone was observed once. The chain joins TRBV30 to TRBJ2-2; unclear D gene. V lost 0 bases and J lost 4, with 12 bases in between. Germline values: CDR1 GTSNPN, CDR2 SVGIG (reference sequence). The CDR3 runs 15 residues. CDR3 protein: CAWSVGLSPTGELFF. For the CDR3, the DNA is TGTGCCTGGAGTGTAGGGTTGTCCCCCACCGGGGAGCTGTTTTTT.

The J gene is TRBJ1-4, the V gene TRBV6-5; D may be TRBD1 (6 bases). The V gene lost 5 bases and the J gene lost 4 bases, with 11 bases spanning the gap. The CDR3 totals 14 residues. The germline V gene has CDR1 MNHEY and CDR2 SVGAGI. This chain's CDR3 is CASSGGAVNEKLFF. CDR3 in DNA: TGTGCCAGCAGTGGGGGGGCAGTTAATGAAAAACTGTTTTTT.

The chain links TRBV5-6 to TRBJ2-7; D remains unclear. In germline, CDR1 is SGHDT, CDR2 YYEEEE. V was shortened by 1 base and J by 3 bases, with 8 bases between the two germline ends. This CDR3 has 13 residues. The CDR3 reads CASSLIGNYEQYF. The CDR3, as DNA: TGTGCCAGCAGCTTGATAGGGAACTACGAGCAGTACTTC.

The V call is TRBV27, the J call TRBJ2-7; 7 bases match TRBD1. The CDR3 totals 14 residues. Germline lookup yields CDR1 MNHEY and CDR2 SMNVEV (reference sequence). V lost 6 bases to trimming and J lost 2 bases; unmatched junction nucleotides: 7. In DNA form, the CDR3 reads TGTGCCAGCAGACCCGGGGACAGAACCTACGAGCAGTACTTC. Translated: CASRPGDRTYEQYF.

J is TRBJ2-2 and V is TRBV27; D call uncertain. Trimming took 0 bases from V and 7 from J, leaving 3 bases between them. This CDR3 comprises 12 residues. CDR1 and CDR2 from the germline V gene are MNHEY and SMNVEV (reference sequence). CDR3 loop: CASSLSYGELFF. The DNA of the CDR3 is TGTGCCAGCAGTTTATCTTACGGGGAGCTGTTTTTT.

CDR3 in amino acids: CAWSPQGGTQYF. DNA for the CDR3: TGTGCCTGGAGCCCACAGGGGGGGACCCAGTACTTC. This chain links TRBV30 with TRBJ2-5; TRBD1 matches 8 bases. The germline V gene has CDR1 GTSNPN and CDR2 SVGIG (reference sequence). The ends lost 3 bases at V and 7 bases at J; junction bases unmatched: 4. The CDR3 runs to 12 residues.